Described below is a single T cell receptor (beta chain) sequence and its context. These data are taken from a study of blood T cell repertoires in COVID-19. Study at large: Some COVID-19 samples were acute and others convalescent; all came from the United States, Italy and Spain. PBMCs, B-cell-depleted T cells, or T cells provided the cDNA or gDNA that made up the material.

Germline V gives CDR1 MGHRA, CDR2 YSYEKL. The germline V and J ends were trimmed by 4 bases and 6 bases, with 10 bases remaining between them. The CDR3 extends over 13 amino acids. Followed over time, Seattle patients had been enrolled while infection was active. Authors' methods: Reference gene primer amplification in the assay estimated nucleated cell counts. Clones were read by immunoSEQ multiplex PCR, and TCRdb kept only the in-frame ones, dropping some. V and J calls and clone size are those listed in that table; D and trimming were worked out from the DNA. The sample carries 140,000 to 150,000 clones, around 83% recorded once.

Sequenced input: peripheral blood. This sequence was found in a man aged 30 to 39 with COVID-19, enrolled during active disease. This chain links TRBV4-1 with TRBJ2-1; tentative D call: TRBD1 (5 bases). CDR3 sequence: CASSRFRGNEQFF. Written as DNA, the CDR3 is TGCGCCAGCAGCCGGTTTAGGGGCAATGAGCAGTTCTTC.